The rows below give T cell receptor beta chains drawn from one sample of a study of blood T cells in healthy people across ages. TCRdb recomputed calls from the 5' RACE reads with MiXCR, one row per CDR3 protein. The data contain 2 million or so distinct CDR3 sequences, 49% of them singletons. The sequenced sample consisted of blood. Receptor source: a woman aged 40 to 50 in good health. The CDR3 runs from the conserved cysteine through the conserved F or W. A D gene is named only where the DNA matches it firmly. Size is stated for part of the rows, as once, few or many counts, or as a class when the clone is expanded.

>TRBD1|NA|TRBV12-3/TRBV12-4|TRBJ1-2
TGTGCCAGCAGTCGGACAGGCCGGGGCTACACCTTC
CASSRTGRGYTF
>TRBD2|NA|TRBV4-3|TRBJ2-1
TGCGCCAGCAGCCAAGTTGGGGCGGGAGACAATGAGCAGTTCTTC
CASSQVGAGDNEQFF
>TRBD2|NA|TRBV20-1|TRBJ2-7
TGCAGTGCTAGGACTAGCGCTCGGGACGAGCAGTACTTC
CSARTSARDEQYF
>NA|NA|TRBV7-9|TRBJ1-4
TGTGCCAGCAGCCCCCTGGAGGAAAAACTGTTTTTT
CASSPLEEKLFF
>TRBD1|NA|TRBV6-5|TRBJ2-5
TGTGCCAGCAGTTACGCTGACAGGGTAGATACTAAGGGAGCCCAGTACTTC
CASSYADRVDTKGAQYF
>NA|NA|TRBV13|TRBJ2-3
TGTGCCAGCCAATCCGAGGAAATGGCGGATACGCAGTATTTT
CASQSEEMADTQYF
>NA|NA|TRBV27|TRBJ1-6
TGTGCCAGCAGTGTACCAGGGGCCAATTCACCCCTCCACTTT
CASSVPGANSPLHF
>NA|once|TRBV20-1|TRBJ1-1
TGCAGTGCTAGAGTGGCGGGTTCGAACACTGAAGCTTTCTTT
CSARVAGSNTEAFF
>TRBD1|NA|TRBV4-3|TRBJ2-1
TGCGCCAGCAACCAGAACAGGGGAATTATATCCTACAATGAGCAGTTCTTC
CASNQNRGIISYNEQFF
>TRBD1|NA|TRBV7-8|TRBJ1-2
TGTGCCAGCAGCCGCCGGACAGGGAAGGCGAACTATGGCTACACCTTC
CASSRRTGKANYGYTF
>NA|once|TRBV6-2/TRBV6-3|TRBJ2-5
TGTGCCAGCAGTTACCGCCAGCGGCTCCAAGAGACCCAGTACTTC
CASSYRQRLQETQYF
>NA|few|TRBV7-2|TRBJ2-5
TGTGCCAGCAGCCCAAGACAGGCGTCCCAAGAGACCCAGTACTTC
CASSPRQASQETQYF
>TRBD2|NA|TRBV7-2|TRBJ2-1
TGTGCCAGCAGCTTGCCTAGCGGGGCCAGACGTAGGTACAATGAGCAGTTCTTC
CASSLPSGARRRYNEQFF
>NA|few|TRBV4-3|TRBJ2-3
TGCGCCAGCAGCCGGGGGACACGCACAGATACGCAGTATTTT
CASSRGTRTDTQYF
>NA|NA|TRBV20-1|TRBJ1-2
TGCAGTGCTAACCGCTATGGCTACACCTTC
CSANRYGYTF
>TRBD2|NA|TRBV11-2|TRBJ2-5
TGTGCCAGCAGCTTTGGACTAGCATGGGAGACCCAGTACTTC
CASSFGLAWETQYF
>TRBD2|few|TRBV12-3/TRBV12-4|TRBJ2-5
TGTGCCAGCAGTCTACGGACTAGCGCCCTCGGAGAGACCCAGTACTTC
CASSLRTSALGETQYF
>TRBD2|few|TRBV7-9|TRBJ2-5
TGTGCCAGCAGCTTATGGCTAGCGGGGACCGAGACCCAGTACTTC
CASSLWLAGTETQYF
>NA|NA|TRBV4-1|TRBJ2-1
TGCGCCAGCGGAAAAGGTAACGACAATGAGCAGTTCTTC
CASGKGNDNEQFF
>TRBD1|few|TRBV6-1|TRBJ2-5
TGTGCCAGCAGTGATCATGGCAGGGGGCAGGAGACCCAGTACTTC
CASSDHGRGQETQYF
>NA|NA|TRBV19|TRBJ2-5
TGTGCCAGCAGAGGGGATTCGGAGACCCAGTACTTC
CASRGDSETQYF
>NA|NA|TRBV19|TRBJ2-5
TGTGCCAGTAGTATCAGGTCGGGTGATGAGGGCGAGACCCAGTACTTC
CASSIRSGDEGETQYF
>TRBD1|NA|TRBV19|TRBJ2-5
TGTGCCAGTAGTATAATGGGACAGGGCCGAGGTGACGAGACCCAGTACTTC
CASSIMGQGRGDETQYF
>NA|NA|TRBV6-2/TRBV6-3|TRBJ1-1
TGTGCCAGCAGTTGGACACTCCTTGATGGAACTGAAGCTTTCTTT
CASSWTLLDGTEAFF
>NA|NA|TRBV20-1|TRBJ2-3
TGCAGTGCTACGGGGATGAGGGGGGGCACAGATACGCAGTATTTT
CSATGMRGGTDTQYF
>TRBD2|few|TRBV20-1|TRBJ2-5
TGCAGTGCTAGTTCTCAGCGGGGGGGCTGGAAGACCCAGTACTTC
CSASSQRGGWKTQYF
>NA|NA|TRBV5-1|TRBJ2-7
TGCGCCAGCAGCTTGGCGTTGGACAGACTGTCCTACGAGCAGTACTTC
CASSLALDRLSYEQYF